This T cell receptor (beta chain) was obtained from a study of T cells after yellow fever vaccination. As TCR cDNA was made by 5'RACE template switching, a universal primer site and UMIs were added. TCRdb recomputed calls from the 5' RACE reads with MiXCR, one row per CDR3 protein. The sample lists about 400,000 distinct CDR3 sequences; 6.2% were seen once. Germline V gene lookup returns CDR1 KGHDR and CDR2 SFDVKD. The CDR3 runs to 14 residues. The germline V and J ends were trimmed by 12 bases and 2 bases, with 19 bases remaining between them. The sample in question was PBMCs, obtained 5 days after the yellow fever booster vaccination. The sequence came from a man aged 25-40 years who received the YFV17D yellow fever vaccine. J is TRBJ2-7 and V is TRBV24-1; D not certain. CDR3 coding DNA: TGTGCCGTCGCTGCTTCAGGTGTTGCCTACGAGCAGTACTTC. This codes for CAVAASGVAYEQYF.